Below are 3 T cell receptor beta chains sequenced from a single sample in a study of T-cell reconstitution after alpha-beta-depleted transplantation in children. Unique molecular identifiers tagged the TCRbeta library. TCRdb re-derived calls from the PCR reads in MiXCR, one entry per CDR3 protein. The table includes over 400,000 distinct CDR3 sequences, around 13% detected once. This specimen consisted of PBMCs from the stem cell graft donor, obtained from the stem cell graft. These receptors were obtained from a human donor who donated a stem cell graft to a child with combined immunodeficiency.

The CDR3 sequence: CASSQVARSTNEKLFF. The CDR3 DNA follows: TGCGCCAGCAGCCAAGTGGCAAGGTCAACTAATGAAAAACTGTTTTTT. The V gene is TRBV4-3, the J gene TRBJ1-4; no firm D call. The germline V and J ends were trimmed by 1 base and 0 bases, with 9 bases remaining between them. From germline, CDR1 is LGHNA and CDR2 YSLEER. This CDR3 region has 16 residues.

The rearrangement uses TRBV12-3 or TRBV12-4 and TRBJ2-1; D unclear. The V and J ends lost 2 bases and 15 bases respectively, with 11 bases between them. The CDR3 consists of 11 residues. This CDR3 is CASSLRNLPFF. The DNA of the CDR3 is TGTGCCAGCAGTTTAAGGAACTTACCGTTCTTC.

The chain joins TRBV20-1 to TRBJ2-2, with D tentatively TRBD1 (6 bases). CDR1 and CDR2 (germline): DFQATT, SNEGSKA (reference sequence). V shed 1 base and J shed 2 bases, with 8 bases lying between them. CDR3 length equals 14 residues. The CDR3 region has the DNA TGCAGTGCTAGAGGAGGGGGTAACACCGGGGAGCTGTTTTTT. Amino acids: CSARGGGNTGELFF.